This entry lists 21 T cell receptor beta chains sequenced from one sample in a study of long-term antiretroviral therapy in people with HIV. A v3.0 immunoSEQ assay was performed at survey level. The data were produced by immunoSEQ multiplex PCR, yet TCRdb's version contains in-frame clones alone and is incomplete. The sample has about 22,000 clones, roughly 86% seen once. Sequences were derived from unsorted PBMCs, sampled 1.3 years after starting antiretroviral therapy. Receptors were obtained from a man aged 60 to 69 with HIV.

The CDR3 spells CASSDFGLVGEQYF. The CDR3, as DNA: TGCGCCAGCAGTGACTTCGGACTAGTGGGTGAGCAGTACTTC. The V and J genes are TRBV10-1 and TRBJ2-7; 7 bases are a match to TRBD2. V was clipped by 3 bases and J by 7 bases; unmatched bases: 9. This CDR3 comprises 14 residues. CDR1 and CDR2 from the germline V gene are WNHNN and SYGVQD (reference sequence).

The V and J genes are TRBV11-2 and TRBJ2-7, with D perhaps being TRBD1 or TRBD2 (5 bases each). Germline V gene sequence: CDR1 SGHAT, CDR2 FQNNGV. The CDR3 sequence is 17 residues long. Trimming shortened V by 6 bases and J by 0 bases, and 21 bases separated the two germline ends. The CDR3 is CASSPPPGAWSSYEQYF. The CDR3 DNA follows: TGTGCCAGCAGTCCACCCCCCGGGGCGTGGAGCTCCTACGAGCAGTACTTC.

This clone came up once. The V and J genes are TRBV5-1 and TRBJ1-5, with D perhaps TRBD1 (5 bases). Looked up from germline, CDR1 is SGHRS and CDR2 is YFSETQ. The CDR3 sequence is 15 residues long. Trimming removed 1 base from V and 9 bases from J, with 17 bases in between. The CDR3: CASSLSGAPDLPQHF. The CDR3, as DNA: TGCGCCAGCAGCTTGAGCGGGGCCCCGGACCTGCCCCAGCATTTT.

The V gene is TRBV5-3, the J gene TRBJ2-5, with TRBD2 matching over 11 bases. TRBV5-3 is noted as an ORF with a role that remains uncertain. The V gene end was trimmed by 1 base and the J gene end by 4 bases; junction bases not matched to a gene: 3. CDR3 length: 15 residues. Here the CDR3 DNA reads TGTGCCAGAAGCTTGACTAGCGGGAGAGGAGAGACCCAGTACTTC. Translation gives CARSLTSGRGETQYF.

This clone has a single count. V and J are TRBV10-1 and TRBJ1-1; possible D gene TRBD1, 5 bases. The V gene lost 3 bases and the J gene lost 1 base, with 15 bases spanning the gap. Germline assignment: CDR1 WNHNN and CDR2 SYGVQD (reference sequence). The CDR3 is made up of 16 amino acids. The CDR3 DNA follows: TGCGCCAGCAGTGACGGGGCAGCGCCCAGGAACACTGAAGCTTTCTTT. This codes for CASSDGAAPRNTEAFF.

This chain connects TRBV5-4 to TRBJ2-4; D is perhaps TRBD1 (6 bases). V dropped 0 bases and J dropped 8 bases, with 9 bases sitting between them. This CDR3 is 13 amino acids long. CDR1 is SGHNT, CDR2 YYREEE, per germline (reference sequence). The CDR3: CASSLDRADIQYF. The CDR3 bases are TGTGCCAGCAGCTTGGACAGGGCGGACATTCAGTACTTC.

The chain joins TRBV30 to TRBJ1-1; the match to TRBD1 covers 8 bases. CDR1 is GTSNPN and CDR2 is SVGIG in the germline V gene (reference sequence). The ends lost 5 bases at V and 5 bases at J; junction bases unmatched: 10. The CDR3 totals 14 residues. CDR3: CAWLDRQGWTEAFF. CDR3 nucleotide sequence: TGTGCCTGGCTAGACCGACAGGGGTGGACTGAAGCTTTCTTT.

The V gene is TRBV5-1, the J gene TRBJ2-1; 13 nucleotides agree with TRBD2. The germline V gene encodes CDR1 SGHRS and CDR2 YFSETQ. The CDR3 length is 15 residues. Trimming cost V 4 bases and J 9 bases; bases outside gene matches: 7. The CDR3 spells CASSDGTSGVSEQFF. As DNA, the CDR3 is TGCGCCAGCAGCGACGGGACTAGCGGGGTCTCTGAGCAGTTCTTC.

The CDR3 nucleotides read TGTGCCAGCAGTTTAGGGCCCCTCAGCGGGACCCAGTACTTC. Its translation: CASSLGPLSGTQYF. The chain uses TRBV27 and TRBJ2-5, with TRBD2 as a possible D gene (5 bases). The CDR3 length is 14 residues. Trimming pared 2 bases from V and 7 bases from J, leaving 14 bases between. Germline V CDR1 and CDR2: MNHEY, SMNVEV (reference sequence).

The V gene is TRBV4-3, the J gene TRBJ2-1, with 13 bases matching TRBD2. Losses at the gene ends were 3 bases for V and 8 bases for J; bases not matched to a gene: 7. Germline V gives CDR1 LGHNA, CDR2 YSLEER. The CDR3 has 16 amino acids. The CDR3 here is CASSHRGTSGVDEQFF. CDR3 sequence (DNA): TGCGCCAGCAGCCATCGGGGGACTAGCGGGGTCGATGAGCAGTTCTTC.

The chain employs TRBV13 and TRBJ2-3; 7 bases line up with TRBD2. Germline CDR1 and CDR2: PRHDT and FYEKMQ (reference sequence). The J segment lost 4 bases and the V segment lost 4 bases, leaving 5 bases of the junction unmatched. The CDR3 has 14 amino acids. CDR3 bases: TGTGCCAGCAGCTCGACTAGCTTCGCAGATACGCAGTATTTT. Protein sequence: CASSSTSFADTQYF. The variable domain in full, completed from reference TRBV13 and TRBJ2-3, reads AAGVIQSPRHLIKEKRETATLKCYPIPRHDTVYWYQQGPGQDPQFLISFYEKMQSDKGSIPDRFSAQQFSDYHSELNMSSLELGDSALYFCASSSTSFADTQYFGPGTRLTVL.

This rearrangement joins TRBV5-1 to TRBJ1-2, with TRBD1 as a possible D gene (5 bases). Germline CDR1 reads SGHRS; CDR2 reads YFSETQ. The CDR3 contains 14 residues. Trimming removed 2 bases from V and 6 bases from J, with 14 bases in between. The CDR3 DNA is TGCGCCAGCAGCTTCCCGGGGGGGGGAGATGGCTACACCTTC. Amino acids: CASSFPGGGDGYTF.

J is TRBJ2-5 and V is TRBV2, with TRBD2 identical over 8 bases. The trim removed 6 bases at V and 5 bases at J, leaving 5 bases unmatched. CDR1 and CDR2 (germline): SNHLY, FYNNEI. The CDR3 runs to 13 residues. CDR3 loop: CASSRGGTETQYF. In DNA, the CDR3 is TGTGCCAGCAGCCGCGGGGGGACGGAGACCCAGTACTTC.

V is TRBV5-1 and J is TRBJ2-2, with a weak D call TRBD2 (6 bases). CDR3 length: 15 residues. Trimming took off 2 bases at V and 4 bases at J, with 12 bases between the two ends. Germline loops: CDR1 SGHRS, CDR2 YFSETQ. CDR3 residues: CASSLGRGVTGELFF. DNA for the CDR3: TGCGCCAGCAGCTTAGGGCGGGGTGTCACCGGGGAGCTGTTTTTT.

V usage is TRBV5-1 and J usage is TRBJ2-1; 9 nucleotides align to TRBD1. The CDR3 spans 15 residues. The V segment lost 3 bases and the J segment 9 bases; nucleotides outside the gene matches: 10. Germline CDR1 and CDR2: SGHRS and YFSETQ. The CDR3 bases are TGCGCCAGCAGCTGGAGCCTACAGGGGGCAGGTGAGCAGTTCTTC. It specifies CASSWSLQGAGEQFF.

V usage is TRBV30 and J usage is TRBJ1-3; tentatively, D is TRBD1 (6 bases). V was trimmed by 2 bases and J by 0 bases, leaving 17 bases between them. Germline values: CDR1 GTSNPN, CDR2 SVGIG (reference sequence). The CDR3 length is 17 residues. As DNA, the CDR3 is TGTGCCTGGAGTAGGCCTGGACAGTTCTTCTCTGGAAACACCATATATTTT. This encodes CAWSRPGQFFSGNTIYF.

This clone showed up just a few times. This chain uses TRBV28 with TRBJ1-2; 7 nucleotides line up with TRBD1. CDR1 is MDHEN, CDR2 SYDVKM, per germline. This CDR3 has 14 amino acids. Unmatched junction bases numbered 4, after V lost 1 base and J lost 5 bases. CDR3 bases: TGTGCCAGCAGTTTATCTGGGACAGCATATGGCTACACCTTC. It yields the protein CASSLSGTAYGYTF.

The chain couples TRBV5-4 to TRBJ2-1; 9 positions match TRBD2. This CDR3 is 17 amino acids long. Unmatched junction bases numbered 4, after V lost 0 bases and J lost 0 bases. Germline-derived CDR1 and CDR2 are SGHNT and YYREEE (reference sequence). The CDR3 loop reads CASSLGPAGGSYNEQFF. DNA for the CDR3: TGTGCCAGCAGCTTGGGGCCAGCGGGGGGCTCCTACAATGAGCAGTTCTTC.

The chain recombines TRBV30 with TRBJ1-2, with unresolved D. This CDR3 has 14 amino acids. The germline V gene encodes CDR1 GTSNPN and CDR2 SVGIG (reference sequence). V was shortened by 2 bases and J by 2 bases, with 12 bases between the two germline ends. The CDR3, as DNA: TGTGCCTGGAGTCCTACGACGGGGAACTATGGCTACACCTTC. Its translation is CAWSPTTGNYGYTF.

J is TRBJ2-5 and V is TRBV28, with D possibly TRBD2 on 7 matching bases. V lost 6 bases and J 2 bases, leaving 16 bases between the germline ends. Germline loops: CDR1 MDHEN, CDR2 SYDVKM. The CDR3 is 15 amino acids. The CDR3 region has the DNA TGTGCCAGCAGCCTCAGGGGAGGGGAACAAGAGACCCAGTACTTC. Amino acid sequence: CASSLRGGEQETQYF.

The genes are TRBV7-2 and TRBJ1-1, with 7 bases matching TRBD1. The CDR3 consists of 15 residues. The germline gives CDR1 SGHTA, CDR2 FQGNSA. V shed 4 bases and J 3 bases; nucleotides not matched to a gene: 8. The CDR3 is CASSYYRGLDTEAFF. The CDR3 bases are TGTGCCAGCAGCTACTATAGGGGGCTAGACACTGAAGCTTTCTTT.